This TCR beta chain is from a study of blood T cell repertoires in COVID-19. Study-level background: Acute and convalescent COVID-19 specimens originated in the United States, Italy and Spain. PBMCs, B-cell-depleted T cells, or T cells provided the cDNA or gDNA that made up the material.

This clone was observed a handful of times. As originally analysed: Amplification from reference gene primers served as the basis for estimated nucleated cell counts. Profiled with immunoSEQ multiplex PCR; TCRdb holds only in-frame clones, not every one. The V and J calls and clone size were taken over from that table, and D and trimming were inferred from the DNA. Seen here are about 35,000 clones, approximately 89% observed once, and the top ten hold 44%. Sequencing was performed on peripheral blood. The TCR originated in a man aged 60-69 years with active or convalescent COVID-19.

The CDR3 here is CASSDGVGLVAKNIQYF. The CDR3 DNA reads as TGCGCCAGCAGTGATGGTGTAGGACTAGTGGCCAAAAACATTCAGTACTTC. The V and J genes are TRBV10-2 and TRBJ2-4, with 7 nucleotides matching TRBD2. The J segment lost 1 base and the V segment lost 3 bases, leaving 9 bases of the junction unmatched. CDR3 length: 17 amino acids. CDR1 is WSHSY, CDR2 SAAADI, per germline.